Sequencing of this TCR beta chain was carried out in a study of Ad26.COV2.S vaccination and SARS-CoV-2 variants. Study in general: Recipients of Ad26.COV2.S got it intramuscularly, once or twice 56 days apart. The study, taken as a whole, reports: Analytic work on TCR breadth and depth might have understated the full extent of total T cell responses.

As regards this clone: The target antigen is unknown.

Generated by immunoSEQ multiplex PCR, the TCRdb table keeps only in-frame clones and is missing some. Among approximately 450,000 clones listed, around nine tenths were seen once. This CDR3 is 15 amino acids long. CDR1 is SEHNR and CDR2 is FQNEAQ in the germline V gene (reference sequence). V lost 1 base, J lost 9 bases, and 9 bases stayed unmatched. Documented treatment: around 19 received Ad26.COV2.S at low or high dose, single or two shots; 5 received placebo; per-sample allocation not given. Day 63 after the first vaccine or placebo injection was the time point for sampling. The source of this sequence is a person aged 18-60 years who received the Ad26.COV2.S COVID-19 vaccine or a placebo. The chain recombines TRBV7-9 with TRBJ2-1; 7 positions match TRBD1. The specimen comprised peripheral blood, sampled in a trial of Ad26.COV2.S vaccine versus placebo. The CDR3 sequence: CASSLDAGGSGEQFF. The CDR3 region has the DNA TGTGCCAGCAGCTTAGATGCAGGGGGTAGTGGTGAGCAGTTCTTC.